The 5 T cell receptor beta chains in this list originate from one sample, sequenced in a study of T cells after yellow fever vaccination. Each CDR3 protein gets one entry after TCRdb re-called the 5' RACE reads with MiXCR. The data contain roughly 49,000 distinct CDR3 sequences, 7.4% of them seen just once; the ten biggest clones take up 28%. The starting material was CD8+ T cells sorted from PBMCs, obtained more than 14 days after the first yellow fever vaccination. The receptors derive from a man between 18 and 29 years old who received the YFV17D yellow fever vaccine.

This clonotype showed up many times. This sequence joins TRBV20-1 and TRBJ2-1; TRBD2 matches 11 bases. The germline CDR1 and CDR2 sequences are DFQATT and SNEGSKA (reference sequence). There are 14 residues in the CDR3. Losses at the gene ends were 1 base for V and 4 bases for J; bases not matched to a gene: 0. CDR3 residues: CSARGLAGYNEQFF. The CDR3 DNA is TGCAGTGCTAGAGGACTAGCGGGGTACAATGAGCAGTTCTTC.

This clonotype appeared many times. The chain carries TRBV15 and TRBJ2-1; 8 nucleotides align to TRBD1. The germline gives CDR1 LNHNV, CDR2 YYDKDF (reference sequence). The CDR3 runs to 16 residues. The V and J ends lost 2 bases and 2 bases, in that order; junction bases with no gene match: 5. The CDR3 spells CATSRTRDRTYNEQFF. The CDR3 DNA follows: TGTGCCACCAGCAGAACCCGGGACAGGACCTACAATGAGCAGTTCTTC.

This clonotype was recorded many times. The V and J genes are TRBV10-3 and TRBJ1-1; D is ambiguous. CDR1 is ENHRY, CDR2 SYGVKD, per germline. This CDR3 spans 15 amino acids. Trimming left V 0 bases short and J 6 bases short, with 14 bases between. The CDR3 protein is CAISESAGGRAEAFF. CDR3 sequence (DNA): TGTGCCATCAGTGAGTCGGCTGGAGGTCGGGCTGAAGCTTTCTTT.

This clonotype was detected many times. The chain carries TRBV4-1 and TRBJ1-4; 9 bases fit TRBD1. V trimming: 1 base; J trimming: 7 bases; junction bases outside the gene matches: 7. The germline V gene has CDR1 MGHRA and CDR2 YSYEKL. CDR3 size: 16 residues. DNA for the CDR3: TGCGCCAGCAGCCAAGCCAGGGACAGGGATCGTGAAAAACTGTTTTTT. This gives the protein CASSQARDRDREKLFF.

In the case of this clonotype: This may be a read error, as it is one base from a much larger clone. CDR3 residues: CASSYLADVTDTLYF. The CDR3 nucleotides read TGTGCCAGCAGTTACTTAGCGGACGTCACAGATACGCTGTATTTT. V and J are TRBV6-5 and TRBJ2-3, with a tentative D call TRBD2 (6 bases). Germline CDR1 is MNHEY and CDR2 is SVGAGI. The CDR3 runs to 15 residues.